This T cell receptor (beta chain) was recovered during a study of cytomegalovirus exposure and HLA in healthy donors. Looking at the study overall: According to later analysis, the same platform produced the approximately 120 validation and 600 to 800 first-cohort repertoires.

In the case of this clone: What it binds is unknown.

Whole-study findings and limits: According to a subsequent analysis, TCR clusters from the first cohort were inclined to appear together in the 90 to 150 validation repertoires. According to the study, some 160 TCR beta chains were cytomegalovirus-associated. The majority of TCR sequences were rare, yet some public TCRs appeared in many donors.

Produced via immunoSEQ multiplex PCR; TCRdb's table is partial and in-frame only. The sample lists roughly 330,000 clones; about nine tenths were seen once. The sequence derives from a woman in her 30s in good health and CMV-seropositive. Sequencing used PBMCs.

The CDR3 bases are TGTGCCAGCAGTGAACAGGGGAACACTGAAGCTTTCTTT. It yields the protein CASSEQGNTEAFF. This chain uses TRBV6-1 with TRBJ1-1; tentative D call: TRBD1 (5 bases). The CDR3 has 13 residues. Trimming removed 2 bases at V and 1 base at J, with 5 bases between. Germline V gene lookup returns CDR1 MNHNS and CDR2 SASEGT.